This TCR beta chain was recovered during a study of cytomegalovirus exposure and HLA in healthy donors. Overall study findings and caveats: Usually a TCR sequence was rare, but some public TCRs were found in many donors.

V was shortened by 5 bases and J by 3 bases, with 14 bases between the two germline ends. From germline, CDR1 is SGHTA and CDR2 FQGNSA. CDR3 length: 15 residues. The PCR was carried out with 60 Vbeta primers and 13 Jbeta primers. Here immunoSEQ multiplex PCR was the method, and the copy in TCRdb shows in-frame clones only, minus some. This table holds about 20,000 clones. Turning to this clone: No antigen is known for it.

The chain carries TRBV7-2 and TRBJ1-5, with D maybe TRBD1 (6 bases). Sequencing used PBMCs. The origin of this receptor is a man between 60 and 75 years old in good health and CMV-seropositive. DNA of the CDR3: TGTGCCAGCAGCGCCACAGGGTCCCCCAATCAGCCCCAGCATTTT. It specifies CASSATGSPNQPQHF.